The 32 T cell receptor beta chains listed next were all sequenced from one sample in a study of cytomegalovirus exposure and HLA in healthy donors. PCR was performed using 60 Vbeta and 13 Jbeta primers. TCRdb keeps only in-frame clones here, not all; method: immunoSEQ multiplex PCR. The sample has about 94,000 clones, more than 75% seen once. The sample comprised PBMCs. The receptors derive from a woman between 35 and 50 years old in good health and CMV-seronegative.

The V call is TRBV30, the J call TRBJ1-6, with D perhaps TRBD1 (5 bases). Germline V lookup: CDR1 GTSNPN, CDR2 SVGIG (reference sequence). V lost 3 bases and J lost 6, with 12 bases in between. The CDR3 is 14 residues long. CDR3 bases: TGTGCCTGGAGCCGGGGGGATAGTAATTCACCCCTCCACTTT. This sequence encodes CAWSRGDSNSPLHF.

This clone was counted between two and nine times. The chain carries TRBV5-1 and TRBJ1-1; 11 positions agree with TRBD1. This CDR3 has 14 amino acids. V gave up 3 bases and J gave up 4 bases; unmatched junction bases: 2. Germline CDR1 and CDR2: SGHRS and YFSETQ. The CDR3 DNA is TGCGCCAGCAGCTCAGGGACAGGGGGCACTGAAGCTTTCTTT. This gives the protein CASSSGTGGTEAFF.

The gene calls are TRBV5-4 and TRBJ1-2, with TRBD1 as a possible D gene (6 bases). The V end lost 1 base, the J end lost 0 bases, and 10 bases lay between the germline ends. Germline CDR1 reads SGHNT; CDR2 reads YYREEE (reference sequence). This CDR3 is built from 15 residues. The CDR3 bases are TGTGCCAGCAGCTTGAAGGGGACATCTAACTATGGCTACACCTTC. It codes for CASSLKGTSNYGYTF.

The rearrangement joins TRBV7-2 to TRBJ2-2; no definite D call. The V and J ends lost 0 bases and 4 bases respectively, with 9 bases between them. CDR1 and CDR2 (germline): SGHTA, FQGNSA. This CDR3 has 15 residues. CDR3 residues: CASSLADPSTGELFF. CDR3 DNA sequence: TGTGCCAGCAGCTTAGCCGACCCTAGCACCGGGGAGCTGTTTTTT.

This clone was observed a few times. The chain couples TRBV6-1 to TRBJ2-7, with 8 bases lining up with TRBD1. This CDR3 is built from 14 residues. Germline-derived CDR1 and CDR2 are MNHNS and SASEGT. With V trimmed by 4 bases and J by 2 bases, 4 bases remained unmatched. The chain's CDR3 is CASSGTGLAYEQYF. The CDR3 coding sequence is TGTGCCAGCAGTGGGACAGGGCTCGCCTACGAGCAGTACTTC.

The chain employs TRBV7-9 and TRBJ1-3, with a possible D match to TRBD1 (5 bases). Germline V gene sequence: CDR1 SEHNR, CDR2 FQNEAQ (reference sequence). The CDR3 sequence is 15 residues long. Between the trimmed V and J ends, which lost 5 bases and 0 bases, there was a span of 11 bases. CDR3 bases: TGTGCCAGCAGCCTCAGGGCTATCTCTGGAAACACCATATATTTT. It specifies CASSLRAISGNTIYF.

This chain joins TRBV30 and TRBJ1-1; no definite D call. Trimming took 2 bases from V and 4 from J, leaving 8 bases between them. The CDR3 has 12 amino acids. Looked up from germline, CDR1 is GTSNPN and CDR2 is SVGIG (reference sequence). DNA of the CDR3: TGTGCCTGGAGTTTACATGCCACTGAAGCTTTCTTT. Amino acids: CAWSLHATEAFF.

This rearrangement joins TRBV5-8 to TRBJ1-1, with a weak D call TRBD1 (6 bases). The CDR3 consists of 14 residues. Germline CDR1 and CDR2: SGHTS and YDEGEE. V was clipped by 2 bases and J by 3 bases, with 11 bases between them. CDR3 nucleotides: TGTGCCAGCAGCTTAGGGGGGGCTCACACTGAAGCTTTCTTT. Translation: CASSLGGAHTEAFF.

V gene TRBV2 combines with J gene TRBJ2-1; 12 bases fit TRBD2. V was clipped by 3 bases and J by 7 bases; unmatched bases: 7. The germline V gene encodes CDR1 SNHLY and CDR2 FYNNEI. This CDR3 is built from 16 residues. This chain's CDR3 is CASSENLAGGPNEQFF. The CDR3 DNA reads as TGTGCCAGCAGTGAGAATCTAGCGGGGGGGCCAAATGAGCAGTTCTTC. Looking up the rest from reference TRBV2 and TRBJ2-1 gives the full variable domain: EPEVTQTPSHQVTQMGQEVILRCVPISNHLYFYWYRQILGQKVEFLVSFYNNEISEKSEIFDDQFSVERPDGSNFTLKIRSTKLEDSAMYFCASSENLAGGPNEQFFGPGTRLTVL.

The chain joins TRBV4-1 to TRBJ1-2; D is ambiguous. This CDR3 has 15 residues. With 4 bases removed from V and 5 bases from J, the gap between germline ends came to 17 bases. Germline V gene lookup returns CDR1 MGHRA and CDR2 YSYEKL. CDR3 loop: CASSLSYGELYGYTF. The CDR3 DNA sequence: TGCGCCAGCAGCCTATCTTACGGAGAGCTTTATGGCTACACCTTC.

The chain couples TRBV6-6 to TRBJ2-5, with TRBD1 as a possible D gene (6 bases). V was trimmed by 0 bases and J by 2 bases, leaving 10 bases between them. The CDR3 consists of 15 residues. Germline V gene data show CDR1 as MNHNY and CDR2 as SVGAGI (reference sequence). The CDR3 sequence: CASSYSFRGQETQYF. CDR3 bases: TGTGCCAGCAGTTACTCGTTTAGGGGGCAAGAGACCCAGTACTTC.

This chain links TRBV7-2 with TRBJ2-1; 7 bases map to TRBD2. CDR1 is SGHTA and CDR2 is FQGNSA in the germline V gene. V trimming: 4 bases; J trimming: 3 bases; junction bases outside the gene matches: 15. The CDR3 is 18 amino acids. The CDR3 loop is CASSSIYSVGGNYNEQFF. The DNA for the CDR3 is TGTGCCAGCAGCTCTATATACTCCGTCGGGGGGAACTACAATGAGCAGTTCTTC.

The J gene is TRBJ1-5, the V gene TRBV19; D possibly corresponds to TRBD1 (6 bases). Germline assignment: CDR1 LNHDA and CDR2 SQIVND (reference sequence). V was cut by 5 bases and J by 5 bases, with 10 bases left in between. The CDR3 contains 13 residues. Here the CDR3 reads CASSLGQYQPQHF. The DNA for the CDR3 is TGTGCCAGTAGTCTCGGACAGTATCAGCCCCAGCATTTT.

V gene TRBV9 combines with J gene TRBJ1-2; the D is unclear. The length of the CDR3 is 13 residues. Germline CDR1 SGDLS, CDR2 YYNGEE. V was clipped by 1 base and J by 4 bases, with 8 bases between them. This CDR3 reads CASSVREGYGYTF. The CDR3 DNA is TGTGCCAGCAGCGTACGAGAGGGCTATGGCTACACCTTC.

The V and J genes are TRBV21-1 and TRBJ1-1; the DNA was not compared with TRBD1, the D call given in the table. TRBV21-1 is classified as a pseudogene. The CDR3 is made up of 17 amino acids. CDR3 bases: TGTGCCAGCAGCAAAGAACAGGGGGATAGTTCGTGGACTGAAGCTTTCTTT. Amino acids: CASSKEQGDSSWTEAFF.

The chain joins TRBV15 to TRBJ1-5; D is unresolved. The ends were cut back, 5 bases at V and 3 bases at J, with 8 bases in the middle. Per germline, CDR1 LNHNV and CDR2 YYDKDF (reference sequence). This CDR3 has 13 residues. The CDR3, as DNA: TGTGCCACCAGCTGGCCGAACAATCAGCCCCAGCATTTT. Amino acid sequence: CATSWPNNQPQHF.

This clone was found once. The chain joins TRBV15 to TRBJ2-5, with D tentatively TRBD1 (6 bases). Germline CDR1 LNHNV, CDR2 YYDKDF (reference sequence). The CDR3 extends over 14 amino acids. V dropped 1 base and J dropped 4 bases, with 10 bases sitting between them. DNA for the CDR3: TGTGCCACCAGCAGAGCTGGGGGCAGAGAGACCCAGTACTTC. Its translation is CATSRAGGRETQYF. Drawing the rest from reference TRBV15 and TRBJ2-5, the complete variable domain is DAMVIQNPRYQVTQFGKPVTLSCSQTLNHNVMYWYQQKSSQAPKLLFHYYDKDFNNEADTPDNFQSRRPNTSFCFLDIRSPGLGDTAMYLCATSRAGGRETQYFGPGTRLLVL.

This CDR3 is CASSETGSNQPQHF. CDR3 bases: TGTGCCAGCAGTGAAACAGGGAGCAATCAGCCCCAGCATTTT. This rearrangement joins TRBV2 to TRBJ1-5, with a tentative D call TRBD1 (6 bases). Looked up from germline, CDR1 is SNHLY and CDR2 is FYNNEI. V dropped 2 bases and J dropped 1 base, with 6 bases sitting between them. This CDR3 has 14 amino acids.

The gene calls are TRBV7-2 and TRBJ2-3; TRBD1 is a possible D gene (5 bases). V shed 1 base and J shed 2 bases, with 13 bases lying between them. CDR3 length: 16 amino acids. The V gene's germline CDR1 is SGHTA and CDR2 FQGNSA. CDR3 amino acids: CASSLGLGAHTDTQYF. The CDR3 DNA follows: TGTGCCAGCAGCTTAGGGCTAGGGGCACACACAGATACGCAGTATTTT. Full variable domain (outside the CDR3, taken from reference TRBV7-2 and TRBJ2-3): GAGVSQSPSNKVTEKGKDVELRCDPISGHTALYWYRQSLGQGLEFLIYFQGNSAPDKSGLPSDRFSAERTGGSVSTLTIQRTQQEDSAVYLCASSLGLGAHTDTQYFGPGTRLTVL.

The rearrangement joins TRBV7-3 to TRBJ2-7, with 10 bases that match TRBD2. Germline V gene sequence: CDR1 SGHTA, CDR2 FQGTGA. V dropped 5 bases and J dropped 0; count of bases not matched to a gene: 4. The CDR3 is 15 amino acids. The CDR3 DNA is TGTGCCAGCAGCCTGAGCGGGGGGGCCTCCTACGAGCAGTACTTC. It specifies CASSLSGGASYEQYF.

The chain combines TRBV30 with TRBJ1-1, with D perhaps matching TRBD1 (5 bases). CDR1 is GTSNPN and CDR2 is SVGIG in the germline V gene (reference sequence). Trimming pared 7 bases from V and 0 bases from J, leaving 12 bases between. The CDR3 is 13 amino acids. CDR3 sequence: CAFTGDMNTEAFF. CDR3 sequence (DNA): TGTGCCTTCACAGGCGACATGAACACTGAAGCTTTCTTT.

V usage is TRBV5-6 and J usage is TRBJ1-2; no definite D call. The V and J ends lost 0 bases and 3 bases respectively, with 9 bases between them. The germline gives CDR1 SGHDT, CDR2 YYEEEE. This CDR3 has 14 residues. CDR3 sequence: CASSLAVPYYGYTF. CDR3 in DNA: TGTGCCAGCAGCTTGGCAGTTCCCTACTATGGCTACACCTTC.

This chain joins TRBV19 and TRBJ1-2; 8 bases line up with TRBD1. In germline, CDR1 is LNHDA, CDR2 SQIVND (reference sequence). The CDR3 consists of 16 residues. V was pared by 6 bases and J by 2 bases, with 11 bases of the junction left unmatched. For the CDR3, the DNA is TGTGCCAGTAGCCCCGTCGGGACAGGCCAAAACTATGGCTACACCTTC. It translates to CASSPVGTGQNYGYTF.

The chain couples TRBV27 to TRBJ1-2; D remains ambiguous. Germline CDR1 reads MNHEY; CDR2 reads SMNVEV (reference sequence). The CDR3 covers 15 residues. V lost 3 bases, J lost 8 bases, and 19 bases lay in between. CDR3 residues: CASSFGQRATGGYTF. CDR3 in DNA: TGTGCCAGCAGTTTCGGGCAGAGAGCTACGGGAGGCTACACCTTC.

V gene TRBV5-1 combines with J gene TRBJ1-4, with TRBD1 identical over 9 bases. Per the germline V gene, CDR1 is SGHRS and CDR2 is YFSETQ. V shed 4 bases and J 7 bases; nucleotides not matched to a gene: 5. The CDR3 length is 14 residues. In DNA form, the CDR3 reads TGCGCCAGCAGCGATACAGGGGGCGGTGAAAAACTGTTTTTT. This encodes CASSDTGGGEKLFF.

V gene TRBV6-5 combines with J gene TRBJ1-1; a possible D gene is TRBD1 (5 bases). The germline V gene has CDR1 MNHEY and CDR2 SVGAGI. This CDR3 is 14 amino acids long. The germline V and J ends were trimmed by 6 bases and 7 bases, with 18 bases remaining between them. Here the CDR3 reads CASSPLTQGVEAFF. The CDR3 DNA reads TGTGCCAGCAGCCCTTTAACCCAGGGCGTTGAAGCTTTCTTT.

The chain recombines TRBV5-4 with TRBJ2-5, with TRBD2 identical over 9 bases. This CDR3 is 16 amino acids long. CDR1 and CDR2 (germline): SGHNT, YYREEE (reference sequence). V lost 2 bases to trimming and J lost 3 bases; unmatched junction nucleotides: 8. The DNA for the CDR3 is TGTGCCAGCAGCTTAAGAGCGGGGGGCCCCAAAGAGACCCAGTACTTC. It yields the protein CASSLRAGGPKETQYF.

CDR3 residues: CASSQEVVPVNQPQHF. CDR3 bases: TGCGCCAGCAGCCAAGAAGTGGTGCCGGTCAATCAGCCCCAGCATTTT. The chain joins TRBV4-3 to TRBJ1-5; no firm D call. The V end was cut by 0 bases, the J end by 3 bases, with 12 bases between. CDR3 size: 16 residues. The V gene's germline CDR1 is LGHNA and CDR2 YSLEER.

This clone was found a few times. The rearrangement joins TRBV27 to TRBJ1-1; 7 bases line up with TRBD1. From germline, CDR1 is MNHEY and CDR2 SMNVEV (reference sequence). CDR3 length: 16 amino acids. The V segment lost 3 bases and the J segment 0 bases; nucleotides outside the gene matches: 7. CDR3 sequence reads: CASSFGQESMNTEAFF. CDR3 coding DNA: TGTGCCAGCAGTTTCGGACAGGAGTCTATGAACACTGAAGCTTTCTTT.

V usage is TRBV7-2 and J usage is TRBJ2-5; 10 bases line up with TRBD1. Per germline, CDR1 SGHTA and CDR2 FQGNSA. V trimming: 1 base; J trimming: 5 bases; junction bases outside the gene matches: 4. The length of the CDR3 is 15 residues. The CDR3 region has the DNA TGTGCCAGCAGCTTAGGACAGGGGGCTGGGGAGACCCAGTACTTC. This gives the protein CASSLGQGAGETQYF.

The chain combines TRBV29-1 with TRBJ1-1, with TRBD1 matching 12 bases. The CDR3 covers 18 residues. Germline V gives CDR1 SQVTM, CDR2 ANQGSEA. The V and J ends lost 5 bases and 8 bases, in that order; junction bases with no gene match: 21. The CDR3 here is CSVPAMRGQGAAIYEAFF. CDR3 nucleotide sequence: TGCAGCGTTCCCGCGATGAGGGGACAGGGGGCCGCCATCTACGAAGCTTTCTTT. The full variable domain, in which reference TRBV29-1 and TRBJ1-1 provide the parts outside the CDR3, is SAVISQKPSRDICQRGTSLTIQCQVDSQVTMMFWYRQQPGQSLTLIATANQGSEATYESGFVIDKFPISRPNLTFSTLTVSNMSPEDSSIYLCSVPAMRGQGAAIYEAFFGQGTRLTVV.

This chain joins TRBV9 and TRBJ2-1, with TRBD2 identical over 9 bases. The CDR3 extends over 17 amino acids. Looked up from germline, CDR1 is SGDLS and CDR2 is YYNGEE. V lost 0 bases to trimming and J lost 7 bases; unmatched junction nucleotides: 11. CDR3 sequence (DNA): TGTGCCAGCAGCGTAGCGACCTTCGGGGCGGGGGGGAATGAGCAGTTCTTC. Its protein product is CASSVATFGAGGNEQFF.